This T cell receptor (beta chain) was documented in a study of beta chain features in type 1 diabetes. For the study at large: Patients looked much like healthy donors when it came to age, gender and cell yields. Taken together, all samples contributed 107,917,701 examined sorted cells. Overall study findings and caveats: Any HLA type influence on TCRB rearrangement was left unresolved here.

This clone was seen a handful of times. Its antigen is currently unknown. Sequenced material consisted of expressed TCRB transcripts (all of the isolated RNA was reverse transcribed). Here immunoSEQ multiplex PCR was the method, and the copy in TCRdb shows in-frame clones only, minus some. In the table there are a few hundred thousand clones, 25% to 30% of which are singletons. The CDR3 contains 16 residues. V was cut by 5 bases and J by 0 bases, with 14 bases left in between. CDR1 is SGHVS, CDR2 FQNEAQ, per germline. Sequenced material: central memory CD4+ T cells from blood. V and J are TRBV7-8 and TRBJ1-5; D remains unclear. This clonotype was obtained from a man aged 25-45 years in good health. The CDR3 region has the DNA TGTGCCAGCAGCCCCCCCGGTGGGCTTAGCAATCAGCCCCAGCATTTT. This sequence encodes CASSPPGGLSNQPQHF.